Listed below are T cell receptor beta chains from one sample, sequenced in a study of blood T cells in healthy people across ages. TCRdb called the 5' RACE reads again in MiXCR, with one record for every CDR3 protein. This sample carries around 1,500,000 distinct CDR3 sequences, 42% of them seen once, and the ten largest clones take 6.5% to 10%. Source material: blood. The receptors originated from a woman between 18 and 29 years old in good health. The CDR3 runs from the conserved cysteine through the conserved F or W. A D gene is named only where the DNA matches it firmly. Part of the rows lack a size; the others show once, few, many or a class for expanded clones.

v_gene	j_gene	abundance	d_gene	len	CDR3nt	CDR3aa
TRBV3-1	TRBJ2-7	-	-	14	TGTGCCAGCAGCCATGGCACAGGGAGGGACGAGCAGTACTTC	CASSHGTGRDEQYF
TRBV20-1	TRBJ1-2	-	-	12	TGCAGGGGGGGTAGCTCTAACTATGGCTACACCTTC	CRGGSSNYGYTF
TRBV20-1	TRBJ1-1	-	-	12	TGCAGTGCTAGTGAAGGGGATGCTGAAGCTTTCTTT	CSASEGDAEAFF
TRBV29-1	TRBJ2-5	few	-	14	TGCAGCGTTGAAGATCGGGCAGGAGGGGAGACCCAGTACTTC	CSVEDRAGGETQYF
TRBV7-2	TRBJ1-2	few	TRBD1	14	TGTGCCAGCAGCCCGGGGACAGACTACTATGGCTACACCTTC	CASSPGTDYYGYTF
TRBV29-1	TRBJ2-4	-	-	13	TGCAGCGTGTCCCAGGGAGGCAAAAACATTCAGTACTTC	CSVSQGGKNIQYF
TRBV3-1	TRBJ2-4	few	-	15	TGTGCCAGCAGCCAAGAAGGGGCTGGGCGGGTGGAGCAGTACTTC	CASSQEGAGRVEQYF
TRBV6-6	TRBJ2-5	-	-	16	TGTACCAGCAGTTCGCGGTCCCCAGGAAACCAAGAGACCCAGTACTTC	CTSSSRSPGNQETQYF
TRBV20-1	TRBJ2-7	-	-	13	TGCAGTGCCGTATGGGACTCCTACAATGAGCAGTACTTC	CSAVWDSYNEQYF
TRBV6-1	TRBJ1-5	-	-	14	TGTGCCAGCAGCGGAGACACATATAATCAGCCCCAGCATTTT	CASSGDTYNQPQHF
TRBV4-1	TRBJ2-5	-	-	16	TGCGCCAGCAGCCAAGATCCGGCCCCGACCCTAGGGACCCAGTACTTC	CASSQDPAPTLGTQYF
TRBV9	TRBJ1-6	few	TRBD1	15	TGTGCCAGCAGAGGGGGGACAGGGGAAAATTCACCCCTCCACTTT	CASRGGTGENSPLHF
TRBV7-9	TRBJ2-5	few	TRBD2	16	TGTGCCAGCAGCTTAGTGCGGGGGGCCGTTCAAGAGACCCGGTACTTC	CASSLVRGAVQETRYF
TRBV27	TRBJ1-4	-	-	15	TGTGCCAGCAGTTTATCTGAGCCAACTAATGAAAAACTGTTTTTT	CASSLSEPTNEKLFF
TRBV5-1	TRBJ2-5	-	-	16	TGCGCCAGCAGCTTGGAATACGCGCTAGCCCAAGAGACCCAGTACTTC	CASSLEYALAQETQYF
TRBV29-1	TRBJ1-2	once	TRBD1	15	TGCAGCGTTGGTTGGGGGACAGGGGTTGGGGATGGCTACACCTTC	CSVGWGTGVGDGYTF
TRBV15	TRBJ2-5	-	TRBD2	16	TGTGCCACCAGCAGAGTACGGACTAGCGTCGACAATGAGCAGTACTTC	CATSRVRTSVDNEQYF
TRBV28	TRBJ2-7	-	-	14	TGTGCCAGCAGTTCCAACTCCGGGACGCACGAGCAGTACTTC	CASSSNSGTHEQYF
TRBV5-1	TRBJ2-3	-	TRBD2	14	TGCGCCAGCGCCCTAGCGGTCCACACAGATACGCAGTATTTT	CASALAVHTDTQYF
TRBV4-1	TRBJ2-2	-	-	16	TGCGCCAGCAGCCAGATGCAACAGACGAACACCGGGGAGCTGTTTTTT	CASSQMQQTNTGELFF
TRBV5-6	TRBJ2-1	-	-	15	TGTGCCAGCAGCTTGGGAGGCCTAGTCAACGACGAGCAGTTCTTC	CASSLGGLVNDEQFF
TRBV29-1	TRBJ2-7	-	-	15	TGCAGCGTTGATGACACGGGGGATACCTACAATGAGCAGTACTTC	CSVDDTGDTYNEQYF
TRBV7-9	TRBJ2-2	few	-	15	TGTGCCAGCAGCCAATCGGGACAGAACACCGGGGAGCTGTTTTTT	CASSQSGQNTGELFF
TRBV5-1	TRBJ2-1	-	TRBD2	15	TGCGCCAGCAGCTTGGAGTCGCGGGAGAACAATGAGCAGTTCTTC	CASSLESRENNEQFF
TRBV6-5	TRBJ2-3	-	-	14	TGTGCCAGCAGTAAAGGACGGTCCACAGATACGCAGTATTTT	CASSKGRSTDTQYF
TRBV12-3/TRBV12-4	TRBJ2-3	many	-	14	TGTGCCACCACCGTTACGGAATTCACAGATACGCAGTATTTT	CATTVTEFTDTQYF
TRBV7-2	TRBJ1-2	few	TRBD1	15	TGTGCCAGCAGCTGGGGGGCAGGGGGAGGTTATGGCTACACCTTC	CASSWGAGGGYGYTF
TRBV5-1	TRBJ1-5	few	-	15	TGCGCCAGCAGCTTGGGGTCTCTGGGTTGCCAGCCCCAGCATTTT	CASSLGSLGCQPQHF
TRBV7-2	TRBJ2-1	-	TRBD2	16	TGTGCCAGCAGTGCGACTAGCGGGTACACCTACAATGAGCAGTTCTTC	CASSATSGYTYNEQFF